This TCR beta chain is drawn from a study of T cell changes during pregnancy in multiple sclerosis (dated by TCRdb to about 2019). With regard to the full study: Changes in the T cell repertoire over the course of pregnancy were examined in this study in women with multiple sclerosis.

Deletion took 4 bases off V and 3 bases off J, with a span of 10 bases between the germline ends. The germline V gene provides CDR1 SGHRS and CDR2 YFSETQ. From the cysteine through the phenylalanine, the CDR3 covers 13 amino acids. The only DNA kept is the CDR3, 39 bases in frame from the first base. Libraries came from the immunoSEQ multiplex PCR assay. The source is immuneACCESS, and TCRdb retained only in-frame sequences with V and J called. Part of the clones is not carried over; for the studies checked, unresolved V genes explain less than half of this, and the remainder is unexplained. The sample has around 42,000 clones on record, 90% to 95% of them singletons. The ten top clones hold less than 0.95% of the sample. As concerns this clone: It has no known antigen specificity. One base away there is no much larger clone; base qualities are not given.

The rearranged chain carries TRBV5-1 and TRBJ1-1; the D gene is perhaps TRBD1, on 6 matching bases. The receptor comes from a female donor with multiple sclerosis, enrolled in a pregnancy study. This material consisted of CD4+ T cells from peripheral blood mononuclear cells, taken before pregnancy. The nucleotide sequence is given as TGCGCCAGCAGCCGCCCAGGGGACACTGAAGCTTTCTTT. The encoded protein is CASSRPGDTEAFF.